These 29 T cell receptor beta chains were all obtained from the same sample, sequenced in a study of T cell changes during pregnancy in multiple sclerosis (dated by TCRdb to between 2019 and 2020). Libraries were built with the immunoSEQ multiplex PCR assay. The table comes from immuneACCESS by way of TCRdb, which keeps in-frame sequences with V and J called. Part of the clones is missing from these tables; in studies checked, under half for an unresolved V gene and the rest for unknown reasons. The sample profile shows approximately 100,000 clones; around 90% of them were found once. The ten largest clonotypes hold around 1.2% of the sample. The sample here was peripheral blood, taken in the second trimester of pregnancy. The receptors shown here come from a female donor with multiple sclerosis, enrolled in a pregnancy study.

The J gene is TRBJ1-1, the V gene TRBV10-3; possibly TRBD1 for D (5 bases). Per the germline V gene, CDR1 is ENHRY and CDR2 is SYGVKD. V was shortened by 0 bases and J by 2 bases, with 10 bases between the two germline ends. This CDR3 is 15 amino acids long. CDR3 amino acids: CAISESAGTNTEAFF. DNA for the CDR3: TGTGCCATCAGTGAGTCGGCAGGGACTAACACTGAAGCTTTCTTT.

This clone has just a few counts. V is TRBV7-9 and J is TRBJ1-1, with 8 bases aligning to TRBD1. The CDR3 runs 13 residues. The V gene end was trimmed by 7 bases and the J gene end by 4 bases; junction bases not matched to a gene: 5. Germline V gene lookup returns CDR1 SEHNR and CDR2 FQNEAQ (reference sequence). CDR3 in DNA: TGTGCCAGCACCAGAGACAGGGGCACTGAAGCTTTCTTT. Its translation: CASTRDRGTEAFF.

The V gene is TRBV5-1, the J gene TRBJ2-3; tentative D call: TRBD1 (6 bases). Trimming left V 7 bases short and J 6 bases short, with 18 bases between. The CDR3 contains 14 residues. Looked up from germline, CDR1 is SGHRS and CDR2 is YFSETQ. In DNA, the CDR3 is TGCGCCAGCTTCGATGGACAGCCAACGGATACGCAGTATTTT. Encoded protein: CASFDGQPTDTQYF.

The rearrangement joins TRBV6-1 to TRBJ2-7; no clear D gene. The V gene's germline CDR1 is MNHNS and CDR2 SASEGT. V gave up 3 bases and J gave up 4 bases, with 19 bases separating them. This CDR3 is built from 16 residues. The CDR3 sequence: CASSEVSNAPLYEQYF. The CDR3 DNA follows: TGTGCCAGCAGTGAGGTCTCGAACGCCCCACTATACGAGCAGTACTTC.

The chain recombines TRBV30 with TRBJ2-3; 9 bases align to TRBD2. This CDR3 contains 15 residues. Germline loops: CDR1 GTSNPN, CDR2 SVGIG (reference sequence). V shed 1 base, J shed 4 bases, and the junction held 6 bases outside the gene matches. CDR3 loop: CAWSETSGYPDTQYF. CDR3 in DNA: TGTGCCTGGAGTGAGACTAGCGGATACCCAGATACGCAGTATTTT.

The V call is TRBV10-3, the J call TRBJ2-2; TRBD2 agrees at 8 bases. Germline V gene sequence: CDR1 ENHRY, CDR2 SYGVKD. This CDR3 comprises 16 residues. After removal of 0 bases from V and 1 base from J, the junction contained 1 base not matched to a gene. CDR3 in amino acids: CAISESTSGNTGELFF. For the CDR3, the DNA is TGTGCCATCAGTGAGTCCACTAGCGGGAACACCGGGGAGCTGTTTTTT.

This chain uses TRBV6-1 with TRBJ2-1; D is ambiguous. The CDR3 loop spans 13 amino acids. Trimming took off 5 bases at V and 6 bases at J, with 11 bases between the two ends. CDR1 is MNHNS and CDR2 is SASEGT in the germline V gene. As DNA, the CDR3 is TGTGCCAGCAGTTATGGTCGGTCCAATGAGCAGTTCTTC. Residues: CASSYGRSNEQFF.

The V and J genes are TRBV5-6 and TRBJ1-2; no firm D call. V was shortened by 4 bases and J by 3 bases, with 4 bases between the two germline ends. CDR3 length: 11 residues. Germline loops: CDR1 SGHDT, CDR2 YYEEEE. The CDR3 nucleotides read TGTGCCAGCAGCCGGGACTATGGCTACACCTTC. Amino acids: CASSRDYGYTF.

V is TRBV10-2 and J is TRBJ2-1; the match to TRBD1 covers 9 bases. The trim removed 0 bases at V and 2 bases at J, leaving 2 bases unmatched. Germline V CDR1 and CDR2: WSHSY, SAAADI. The CDR3 is 16 amino acids. As DNA, the CDR3 is TGCGCCAGCAGTGAGTCACAGGGGGCTACCTACAATGAGCAGTTCTTC. Its protein product is CASSESQGATYNEQFF.

The genes are TRBV9 and TRBJ2-7; TRBD1 matches at 8 bases. The CDR3 is 14 amino acids. V was pared by 2 bases and J by 1 base, with 2 bases of the junction left unmatched. Germline CDR1 reads SGDLS; CDR2 reads YYNGEE. CDR3 coding DNA: TGTGCCAGCAGCGTCCGGGACAGGTCCTACGAGCAGTACTTC. Residues: CASSVRDRSYEQYF.

V and J are TRBV19 and TRBJ2-2, with a tentative D call TRBD2 (6 bases). The germline V gene has CDR1 LNHDA and CDR2 SQIVND (reference sequence). The CDR3 contains 16 residues. V was clipped by 5 bases and J by 3 bases, with 16 bases between them. The DNA for the CDR3 is TGTGCCAGTAGTTTCTTACTAGGCGGGGACACCGGGGAGCTGTTTTTT. Protein: CASSFLLGGDTGELFF.

The chain combines TRBV6-5 with TRBJ1-4, with 7 bases that match TRBD1. J lost 6 bases, V lost 6 bases, and 10 bases had no gene match. CDR1 is MNHEY and CDR2 is SVGAGI in the germline V gene. The CDR3 consists of 15 residues. The CDR3: CASRRRGRLDEKLFF. The CDR3 DNA follows: TGTGCCAGCAGGAGGAGGGGGCGCTTGGATGAAAAACTGTTTTTT.

The CDR3 coding sequence is TGTGCCGGGGACGGACAGCGGTTAGGCACCATATATTTT. The encoded protein is CAGDGQRLGTIYF. The chain uses TRBV30 and TRBJ1-3; tentatively, D is TRBD1 (6 bases). This CDR3 has 13 amino acids. CDR1 GTSNPN and CDR2 SVGIG come from the germline V gene (reference sequence). Trimming took off 8 bases at V and 9 bases at J, with 20 bases between the two ends. Drawing the rest from reference TRBV30 and TRBJ1-3, the complete variable domain is SQTIHQWPATLVQPVGSPLSLECTVEGTSNPNLYWYRQAAGRGLQLLFYSVGIGQISSEVPQNLSASRPQDRQFILSSKKLLLSDSGFYLCAGDGQRLGTIYFGEGSWLTVV.

V and J are TRBV6-1 and TRBJ1-3, with D unclear. The V gene lost 4 bases and the J gene lost 7 bases, with 11 bases spanning the gap. The CDR3 loop spans 13 amino acids. Germline CDR1 is MNHNS and CDR2 is SASEGT. For the CDR3, the DNA is TGTGCCAGCAGTGTCGGGGTCGGGAACACCATATATTTT. The encoded protein is CASSVGVGNTIYF.

CDR3 bases: TGTGCCAGTAGTACGGTGGCAGGGAAGTTCGGTGACGCTGAAGCTTTCTTT. This sequence encodes CASSTVAGKFGDAEAFF. V gene TRBV19 combines with J gene TRBJ1-1, with a weak D call TRBD1 (5 bases). Germline V CDR1 and CDR2: LNHDA, SQIVND (reference sequence). Between the trimmed V and J ends, which lost 4 bases and 6 bases, there was a span of 24 bases. This CDR3 comprises 17 residues.

V gene TRBV9 combines with J gene TRBJ2-1; TRBD2 matches 8 bases. The germline V gene encodes CDR1 SGDLS and CDR2 YYNGEE. Trimming took 2 bases from V and 6 from J; bases not matched to a gene: 7. This CDR3 has 15 amino acids. The CDR3: CASSVSGSGGNEQFF. In DNA, the CDR3 is TGTGCCAGCAGCGTCAGCGGGAGCGGAGGCAATGAGCAGTTCTTC.

This clone was recorded only once. This rearrangement joins TRBV27 to TRBJ1-2; possibly TRBD1 for D (5 bases). This CDR3 is 13 amino acids long. Germline-derived CDR1 and CDR2 are MNHEY and SMNVEV (reference sequence). V shed 5 bases and J shed 5 bases, with 12 bases lying between them. The DNA of the CDR3 is TGTGCCAGCAGTACAGACAGAAAATATGGCTACACCTTC. Its protein product is CASSTDRKYGYTF.

A few counts support this clone. The chain carries TRBV7-9 and TRBJ1-6; D is ambiguous. The V gene lost 8 bases and the J gene lost 3 bases, with 11 bases spanning the gap. From germline, CDR1 is SEHNR and CDR2 FQNEAQ (reference sequence). The CDR3 consists of 14 residues. CDR3 in DNA: TGTGCCAGCCAAAGAGGGAACTATAATTCACCCCTCCACTTT. Amino acids: CASQRGNYNSPLHF.

The chain employs TRBV21-1 and TRBJ2-5; TRBD1, the D gene given by the table, was not confirmed from the DNA. TRBV21-1 is designated a pseudogene. The CDR3 consists of 14 residues. The CDR3 region has the DNA TGTGCCAGCAGCAAGGTAACAGGGAAAGAGACCCAGTACTTC. Residues: CASSKVTGKETQYF.

The chain links TRBV5-1 to TRBJ2-1; the match to TRBD2 covers 7 bases. The CDR3 totals 15 residues. V was clipped by 2 bases and J by 1 base; unmatched bases: 3. Germline assignment: CDR1 SGHRS and CDR2 YFSETQ. The CDR3 DNA reads TGCGCCAGCAGCTTTGGGGGGGGGTCCTACAATGAGCAGTTCTTC. This translates into CASSFGGGSYNEQFF.

This chain joins TRBV27 and TRBJ2-7, with 9 bases matching TRBD2. The CDR3 is 18 residues long. V was clipped by 2 bases and J by 0 bases; unmatched bases: 11. Germline V CDR1 and CDR2: MNHEY, SMNVEV (reference sequence). CDR3 nucleotide sequence: TGTGCCAGCAGTTTAGGTAGCGGGGGCCCACTTCTCTCCTACGAGCAGTACTTC. Protein product: CASSLGSGGPLLSYEQYF.

This chain links TRBV19 with TRBJ1-6; D not resolved. Looked up from germline, CDR1 is LNHDA and CDR2 is SQIVND (reference sequence). Trimming left V 0 bases short and J 10 bases short, with 4 bases between. The length of the CDR3 is 12 residues. The CDR3 DNA sequence: TGTGCCAGTAGTATAGACGTATCACCCCTCCACTTT. This translates into CASSIDVSPLHF.

The chain uses TRBV7-9 and TRBJ2-7; D perhaps matches TRBD1 (6 bases). V was clipped by 5 bases and J by 5 bases, with 13 bases between them. Germline V gives CDR1 SEHNR, CDR2 FQNEAQ (reference sequence). This CDR3 region has 13 residues. The CDR3 protein is CASSAIQGHEQYF. CDR3 nucleotide sequence: TGTGCCAGCAGCGCGATACAGGGCCACGAGCAGTACTTC.

This sequence joins TRBV7-2 and TRBJ2-7, with TRBD1 as a possible D gene (5 bases). V was shortened by 5 bases and J by 6 bases, with 20 bases between the two germline ends. CDR1 and CDR2 from the germline V gene are SGHTA and FQGNSA. The CDR3 has 15 amino acids. CDR3 in amino acids: CASSQAPGSGSEQYF. The CDR3 DNA sequence: TGTGCCAGCAGCCAAGCGCCAGGGTCAGGGTCCGAGCAGTACTTC.

The chain has TRBV15 and TRBJ1-2; weak D call: TRBD1 (6 bases). The CDR3 is 15 residues long. Germline values: CDR1 LNHNV, CDR2 YYDKDF (reference sequence). Trimming pared 0 bases from V and 0 bases from J, leaving 8 bases between. CDR3 protein: CATSRDRGANYGYTF. In DNA, the CDR3 is TGTGCCACCAGCAGAGACAGGGGAGCTAACTATGGCTACACCTTC.

The V gene is TRBV10-2, the J gene TRBJ2-6; D is perhaps TRBD2 (6 bases). This CDR3 has 14 amino acids. Germline V CDR1 and CDR2: WSHSY, SAAADI. V was trimmed by 8 bases and J by 11 bases, leaving 19 bases between them. The CDR3 here is CASSHPGAHDVLTF. Written as DNA, the CDR3 is TGCGCCAGCTCCCATCCGGGAGCGCACGACGTCCTGACTTTC.

V is TRBV10-3 and J is TRBJ1-4, with TRBD1 matching 7 bases. The CDR3 has 13 residues. CDR1 ENHRY and CDR2 SYGVKD come from the germline V gene. After removal of 11 bases from V and 5 bases from J, the junction contained 8 bases not matched to a gene. The CDR3 protein is CAATGDENEKLFF. CDR3 DNA sequence: TGTGCCGCTACAGGGGATGAGAATGAAAAACTGTTTTTT.

This clone is a singleton in its sample. The rearrangement joins TRBV7-6 to TRBJ2-5, with 10 bases aligning to TRBD2. Near its end, the DNA agrees better with TRBJ2-7, so the J call may be wrong. The CDR3 sequence is 16 residues long. CDR1 is SGHVS, CDR2 FNYEAQ, per germline. The CDR3 spells CASSLAPSGSLYEQYF. Here the CDR3 DNA reads TGTGCCAGCAGCTTAGCCCCTAGCGGGAGTTTATACGAGCAGTACTTC.

V and J are TRBV5-1 and TRBJ1-1; D may be TRBD1 (6 bases). V lost 4 bases to trimming and J lost 5 bases, with 15 bases between them. CDR1 and CDR2 from the germline V gene are SGHRS and YFSETQ. This CDR3 has 14 residues. This CDR3 reads CASSPAGADTEAFF. For the CDR3, the DNA is TGCGCCAGCAGCCCGGCGGGGGCCGATACTGAAGCTTTCTTT.